Sequencing of this TCR beta chain was carried out in a study of graft-versus-host responses after intestinal transplantation. Looking at the study overall: Induction using anti-thymocyte globulin, followed by tacrolimus and steroids for roughly 3 years, was given to all recipients.

Turning to this clone: Its antigen is not identified.

V gave up 0 bases and J gave up 6 bases, with 9 bases separating them. CDR1 SGDLS and CDR2 YYNGEE come from the germline V gene. CDR3 length: 13 residues. The assay was immunoSEQ multiplex PCR, and TCRdb's table has in-frame clones only and misses some. The repertoire has approximately 90,000 clones, about 89% of them found once; the top ten carry under 6.5%. The chain recombines TRBV9 with TRBJ1-1; no clear D gene. The source is a human donor who received an intestinal transplant. Sequenced here: unstimulated CD8+ T cells sorted from spleen or lymph node cells, sampled before intestinal transplant. CDR3 bases: TGTGCCAGCAGCGTAGTATCAGACTCTGAAGCTTTCTTT. This translates into CASSVVSDSEAFF.